Below, one T cell receptor beta chain is given with its context. There are many counts of this clonotype. No cognate antigen has been identified for it. Within one base of it there is no much larger clone, and no base qualities were kept. The data derive from a study of Graves' ophthalmopathy and Graves' hyperthyroidism (dated by TCRdb to 2016 to 2018). About the study as a whole: Peripheral blood was collected at initial diagnosis, before any treatment. The 100 or so discovery patients were divided at random into training and test sets in a 7:3 ratio. In total, approximately 130 blood samples were TCR-sequenced: fewer than 50 ophthalmopathy, under 80 hyperthyroidism and some 17 hyperthyroidism-to-ophthalmopathy patients. Once sampling was done, hyperthyroidism patients were given methimazole at a starting dose of 30 mg daily, while ophthalmopathy patients were given high-dose intravenous methylprednisolone. To explore V-J signatures that distinguish ophthalmopathy from hyperthyroidism, a discovery set of about a hundred patients was enrolled, made up of 40 to 45 with ophthalmopathy and 57 with stable hyperthyroidism. In roughly 6 hyperthyroidism patients, the T-cell repertoire of thyroid tissue was compared with the T-cell repertoire of blood. An independent validation cohort comprised around 20 hyperthyroidism patients and about 16 patients who later progressed from hyperthyroidism to ophthalmopathy. The study used signatures of the TCR beta repertoire to tell Graves' ophthalmopathy apart from Graves' hyperthyroidism and to predict which patients would progress to ophthalmopathy.

Paper-wide results and their limitations: No statistical method was used to predetermine the sample size, and group allocation was not hidden from the investigators. In validation, the model predicted ophthalmopathy progression with about 71% sensitivity and roughly 72% specificity; roughly 11 predicted patients were CT-confirmed with GO in a median of approximately 6.5 months. Most expanded thyroid clonotypes with frequency above 0.001 were also detected in blood, suggesting blood repertoires may reflect the thyroid immune response. In cross-validation, the 13-signature model distinguished ophthalmopathy from stable hyperthyroidism with approximately 88% sensitivity and approximately 81% specificity, and in the test set the corresponding values were roughly 78% and 74%.

The ophthalmopathy patients had moderately to severely active disease, with a Clinical Activity Score of 3 or higher, a NOSPECS grade of 4 or higher, and a disease duration of less than 3 months. Patients with other autoimmune diseases, uncontrolled infections, pregnancy or lactation were excluded from the study. Clinical symptoms, serum thyroxine, TRAb, thyroid ultrasound and orbital computed tomography were used for diagnosis. Ficoll-Paque density gradient centrifugation was used to isolate PBMCs from around 10 ml of fresh peripheral blood. Total RNA was extracted using Trizol reagent, and RNA quality was checked on an Agilent 2100 Bioanalyzer. From a lookup of the germline V gene, CDR1 and CDR2 are MNHEY and SVGAGI. V drops 2 bases and J drops 1 base, leaving 9 bases in between. CDR3 length: 14 amino acids, cysteine to phenylalanine. Here the CDR3 DNA is all that survives: 42 bases in frame from base 1.

TCR beta CDR3 regions were amplified from RNA transcripts for repertoire sequencing. A first-round RT-PCR used HTBI primers with the Qiagen OneStep RT-PCR kit, followed by a second-round multiplex PCR, size selection and purification. Sequencing of the libraries was carried out on an Illumina HiSeq2000 in paired-end mode with 100 bp reads. Per the original workflow: SOAPnuke was used to process the reads, removing any read that contained adapters or uncalled bases, had a mean Phred below 15, or lacked an exact match to the constant primer or identifier. High-quality paired reads were merged with COPE v1.2.5. Clonotypes were defined as unique nucleotide sequences and were aligned to IMGT TRB V, D and J references using MiTCR v1.1. The analysis was limited to V-J combinations with a frequency above 0.0001, which together covered just over 98% of the repertoires. For each V-J combination, a TCR clonal expansion and chaos score was defined as F50 clonal expansion divided by the chaos observed in the TCRdist matrix. Welch's t-statistics and random forest were used to reduce the features to about twelve V-J combinations, which were then used as input to a naive Bayes classifier. The similarity between thyroid and blood repertoires was quantified using the Morisita-Horn index. In-frame beta chains were kept once TCRdb had trimmed the public reads at Q25 with fastp and called clones with MiXCR. Every distinct CDR3 protein forms one entry, paired with its most common genes and DNA. In this record, the V and J calls reflect TCRdb's handling and not the investigators' own analysis. Across this sample there are approximately 160,000 distinct CDR3 sequences, with 30% to 45% seen only once. Under 7% of the sample belongs to the ten largest clones.

The sequencing input was peripheral blood. The V gene is TRBV6-5 and the J gene is TRBJ2-7; the D gene is perhaps TRBD1, on 6 matching bases. This receptor was obtained from a woman aged 35 to 49 with Graves' ophthalmopathy. Donor details come from another sample of the same person, matched by shared clones. CDR3 sequence: CASSYAQGSYEQYF. Here is the DNA: TGTGCCAGCAGTTACGCGCAGGGGTCCTACGAGCAGTACTTC.